This T cell receptor (beta chain) was obtained from a study of control samples from healthy donors and cancer patients. Clones were sequenced by immunoSEQ multiplex PCR, and TCRdb holds only the in-frame ones, with some missing. The sample lists fewer than 200,000 clones; 85% to 95% were seen once. V shed 6 bases and J 4 bases; nucleotides not matched to a gene: 9. The length of the CDR3 is 15 residues. CDR1 is MNHEY and CDR2 is SVGAGI in the germline V gene. The chain carries TRBV6-5 and TRBJ1-2; TRBD1 matches at 9 bases. Sequencing was performed on blood. The TCR was taken from a man in his thirties or forties in good health. The CDR3 reads CASSPRQGEGYGYTF. The DNA for the CDR3 is TGTGCCAGCAGCCCACGACAGGGGGAAGGCTATGGCTACACCTTC.